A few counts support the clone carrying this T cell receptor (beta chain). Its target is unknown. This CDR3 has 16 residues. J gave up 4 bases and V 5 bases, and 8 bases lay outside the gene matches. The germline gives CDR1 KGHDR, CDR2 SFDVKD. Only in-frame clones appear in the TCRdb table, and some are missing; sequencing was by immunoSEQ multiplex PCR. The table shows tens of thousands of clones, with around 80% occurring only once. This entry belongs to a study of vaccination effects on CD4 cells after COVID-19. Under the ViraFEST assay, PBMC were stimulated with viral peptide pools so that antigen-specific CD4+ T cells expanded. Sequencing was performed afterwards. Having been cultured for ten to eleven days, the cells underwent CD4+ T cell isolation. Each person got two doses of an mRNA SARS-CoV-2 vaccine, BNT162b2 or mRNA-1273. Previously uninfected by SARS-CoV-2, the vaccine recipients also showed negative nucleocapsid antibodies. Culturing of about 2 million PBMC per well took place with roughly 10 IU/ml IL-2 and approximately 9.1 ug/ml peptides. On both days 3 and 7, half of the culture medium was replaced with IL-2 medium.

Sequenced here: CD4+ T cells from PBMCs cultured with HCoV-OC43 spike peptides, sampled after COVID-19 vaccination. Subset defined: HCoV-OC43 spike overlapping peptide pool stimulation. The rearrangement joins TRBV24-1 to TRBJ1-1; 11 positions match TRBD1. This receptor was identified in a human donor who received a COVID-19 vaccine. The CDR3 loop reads CATSGAGTGGFTEAFF. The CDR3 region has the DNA TGTGCCACCAGTGGCGCCGGGACAGGGGGTTTCACTGAAGCTTTCTTT.